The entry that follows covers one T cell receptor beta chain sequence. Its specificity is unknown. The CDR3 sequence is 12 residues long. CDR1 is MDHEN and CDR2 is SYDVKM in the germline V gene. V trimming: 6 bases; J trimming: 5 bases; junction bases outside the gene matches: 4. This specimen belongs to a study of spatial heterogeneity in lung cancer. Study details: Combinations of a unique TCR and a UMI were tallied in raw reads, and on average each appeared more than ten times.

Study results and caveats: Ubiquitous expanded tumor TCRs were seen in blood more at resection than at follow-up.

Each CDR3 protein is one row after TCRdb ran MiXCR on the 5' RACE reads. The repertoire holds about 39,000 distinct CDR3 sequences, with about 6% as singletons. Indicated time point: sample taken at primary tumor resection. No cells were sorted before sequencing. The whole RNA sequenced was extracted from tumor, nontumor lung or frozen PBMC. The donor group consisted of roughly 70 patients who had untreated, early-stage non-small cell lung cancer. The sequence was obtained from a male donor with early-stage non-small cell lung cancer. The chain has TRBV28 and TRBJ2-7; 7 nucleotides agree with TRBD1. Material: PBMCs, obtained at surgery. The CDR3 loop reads CASSFTGDEQYF. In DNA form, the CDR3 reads TGTGCCAGCAGCTTCACAGGGGACGAGCAGTACTTC.